This TCR beta chain emerged from a study of blood T cells in healthy people across ages. Alongside a J-beta primer mix, a sample-barcoded 5' primer served in a second PCR lasting about 6 to 11 cycles. All cDNA molecules were each tagged by a template-switch adaptor with 12 random nucleotides. In TCRdb, the 5' RACE reads were re-called with MiXCR into one record per CDR3 protein. The table lists approximately 1.5 million distinct CDR3 sequences, under 55% of them singletons, with more than 4% in the top ten. Trimming left V 7 bases short and J 1 base short, with 12 bases between. The CDR3 is 14 amino acids. Germline CDR1 reads SEHNR; CDR2 reads FQNEAQ (reference sequence).

The origin of this receptor is a woman under 30 in good health. The sample was blood. V gene TRBV7-9 combines with J gene TRBJ2-3; the D gene could be TRBD1 or TRBD2 (7 bases each). The CDR3, as DNA: TGTGCCAGCACCAGGGGGGGCGGCACAGATACGCAGTATTTT. It translates to CASTRGGGTDTQYF.